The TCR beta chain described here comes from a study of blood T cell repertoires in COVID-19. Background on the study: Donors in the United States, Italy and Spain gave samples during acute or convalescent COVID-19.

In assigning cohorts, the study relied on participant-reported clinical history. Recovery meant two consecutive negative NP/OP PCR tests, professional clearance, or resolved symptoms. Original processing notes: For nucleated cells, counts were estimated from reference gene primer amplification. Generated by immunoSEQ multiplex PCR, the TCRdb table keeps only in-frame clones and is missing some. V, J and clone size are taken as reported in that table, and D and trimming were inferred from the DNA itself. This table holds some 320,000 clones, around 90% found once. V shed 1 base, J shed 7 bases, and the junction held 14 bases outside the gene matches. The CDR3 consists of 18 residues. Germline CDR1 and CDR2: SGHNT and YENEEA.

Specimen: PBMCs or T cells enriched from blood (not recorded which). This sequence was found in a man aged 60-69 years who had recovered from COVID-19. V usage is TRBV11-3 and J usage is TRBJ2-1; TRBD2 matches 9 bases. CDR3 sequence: CASSLGGEREALENEQFF. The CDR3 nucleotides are TGTGCCAGCAGCTTAGGAGGGGAGCGGGAGGCCCTTGAAAATGAGCAGTTCTTC.